The present T cell receptor beta chain was sequenced within a study of blood T cell repertoires in COVID-19. Study context: Sites in the United States, Italy and Spain provided acute and convalescent COVID-19 samples. Nucleic acid was either cDNA or gDNA, and it came from T cells, B-cell-depleted T cells, or PBMCs.

Original data processing: Amplifying reference gene primers gave estimates of nucleated cell counts. Clones were sequenced by immunoSEQ multiplex PCR, and TCRdb holds only the in-frame ones, with some missing. D and trimming were read from the DNA, whereas the V and J calls and clone size are those reported in that table. Of around 250,000 clones listed, around 86% are singletons. The germline V and J ends were trimmed by 8 bases and 3 bases, with 13 bases remaining between them. The CDR3 totals 13 residues. Germline CDR1 reads MNHEY; CDR2 reads SVGAGI. V gene TRBV6-5 combines with J gene TRBJ1-2; D unclear. Sequencing used peripheral blood. The clonotype was recovered from a man between 25 and 39 years old who had recovered from COVID-19. DNA for the CDR3: TGTGCCAGCCGCTCCGGGATCGACTATGGCTACACCTTC. It codes for CASRSGIDYGYTF.